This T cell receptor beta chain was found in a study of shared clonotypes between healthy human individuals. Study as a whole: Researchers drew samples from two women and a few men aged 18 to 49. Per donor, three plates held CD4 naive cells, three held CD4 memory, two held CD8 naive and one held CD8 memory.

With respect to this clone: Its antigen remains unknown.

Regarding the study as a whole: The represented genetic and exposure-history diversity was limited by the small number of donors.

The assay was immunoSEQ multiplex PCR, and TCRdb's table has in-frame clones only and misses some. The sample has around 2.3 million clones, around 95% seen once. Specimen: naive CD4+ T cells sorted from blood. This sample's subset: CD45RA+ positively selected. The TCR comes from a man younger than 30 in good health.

DNA of the CDR3: TGTGCCAGCAGGGGGGGGCAGGGGCTCTATGGCTACACCTTC. Translated, it gives CASRGGQGLYGYTF. V and J are TRBV27 and TRBJ1-2; D is possibly TRBD1 (6 bases). This CDR3 comprises 14 residues. V gave up 6 bases and J gave up 4 bases, with 15 bases separating them. The germline gives CDR1 MNHEY, CDR2 SMNVEV (reference sequence).